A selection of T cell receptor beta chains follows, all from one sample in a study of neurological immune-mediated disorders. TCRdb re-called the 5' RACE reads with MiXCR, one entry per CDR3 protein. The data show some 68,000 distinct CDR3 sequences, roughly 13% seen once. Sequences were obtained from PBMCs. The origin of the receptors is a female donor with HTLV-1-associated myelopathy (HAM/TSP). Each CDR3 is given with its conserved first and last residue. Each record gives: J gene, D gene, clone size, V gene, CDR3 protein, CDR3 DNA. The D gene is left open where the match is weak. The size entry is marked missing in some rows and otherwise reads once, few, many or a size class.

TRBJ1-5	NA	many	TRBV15	CATRRGDQPQHF	TGTGCCACCAGGAGGGGGGACCAGCCCCAGCATTTT
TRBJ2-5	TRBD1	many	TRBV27	CASSEPGQGQETQYF	TGTGCCAGCAGTGAACCGGGACAGGGGCAAGAGACCCAGTACTTC
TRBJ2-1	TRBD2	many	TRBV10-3	CAISEVRGVYNEQFF	TGTGCCATCAGTGAGGTTCGGGGGGTGTACAATGAGCAGTTCTTC
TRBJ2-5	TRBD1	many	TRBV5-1	CASSWGQGYQETQYF	TGCGCCAGCAGCTGGGGACAGGGGTACCAAGAGACCCAGTACTTC
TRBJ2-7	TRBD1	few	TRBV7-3	CASSTQAGTEYEQYF	TGTGCCAGCAGCACCCAAGCCGGGACAGAATACGAGCAGTACTTC
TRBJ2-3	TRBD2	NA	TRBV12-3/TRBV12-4	CASSRVIGRGDPDTQYF	TGTGCCAGCAGTAGGGTAATCGGGCGGGGGGACCCAGATACGCAGTATTTT
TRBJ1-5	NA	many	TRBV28	CASSLWEGRNQPQHF	TGTGCCAGCAGTTTATGGGAGGGAAGGAATCAGCCCCAGCATTTT
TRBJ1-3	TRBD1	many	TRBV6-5	CASNPGQAGNTIYF	TGTGCCAGTAACCCGGGACAGGCTGGAAACACCATATATTTT
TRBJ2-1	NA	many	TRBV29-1	CSVEVQATYNEQFF	TGCAGCGTTGAGGTACAGGCTACCTACAATGAGCAGTTCTTC
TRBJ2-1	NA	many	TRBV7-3	CASSSEGSSYNEQFF	TGTGCCAGCAGCAGCGAGGGGAGCTCCTACAATGAGCAGTTCTTC
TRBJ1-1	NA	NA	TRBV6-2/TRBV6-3	CASSYRQHTEAFF	TGTGCCAGCAGTTACCGACAGCACACTGAAGCTTTCTTT
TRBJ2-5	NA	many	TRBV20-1	CSARVQGGETQYF	TGCAGTGCTAGGGTTCAGGGTGGGGAGACCCAGTACTTC
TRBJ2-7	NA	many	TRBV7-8	CASSFPRGAAEGQYF	TGTGCCAGCAGCTTTCCAAGGGGGGCTGCTGAGGGGCAGTACTTC
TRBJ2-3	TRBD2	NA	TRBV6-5	CASSPGLADISTDTQYF	TGTGCCAGCAGTCCAGGACTAGCGGACATTAGCACAGATACGCAGTATTTT
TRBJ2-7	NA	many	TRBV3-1	CASSQGSSRHYEQYF	TGTGCCAGCAGCCAAGGAAGTAGCCGTCACTACGAGCAGTACTTC
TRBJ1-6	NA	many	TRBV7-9	CASSVNSPLHF	TGTGCCAGCAGCGTCAATTCACCCCTCCACTTT
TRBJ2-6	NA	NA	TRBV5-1	CASSLGVGANVLTF	TGCGCCAGCAGCTTGGGGGTTGGGGCCAACGTCCTGACTTTC
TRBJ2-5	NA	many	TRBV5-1	CASSRSGGLGETQYF	TGCGCCAGCAGCCGGTCAGGGGGGCTCGGGGAGACCCAGTACTTC
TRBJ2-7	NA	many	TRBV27	CASSPPHSYEQYF	TGTGCCAGCAGTCCCCCGCACTCCTACGAGCAGTACTTC
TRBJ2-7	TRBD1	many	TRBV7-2	CASSFGQGSYEQYF	TGTGCCAGCAGCTTCGGACAGGGTTCCTACGAGCAGTACTTC
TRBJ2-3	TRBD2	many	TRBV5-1	CASSLGGTSDTDTQYF	TGCGCCAGCAGCTTGGGTGGGACTAGCGACACAGATACGCAGTATTTT
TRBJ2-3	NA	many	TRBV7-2	CASSFGTLRTDTQYF	TGTGCCAGCAGCTTCGGGACTCTCCGCACAGATACGCAGTATTTT
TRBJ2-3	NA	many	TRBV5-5	CASSLRELEDTQYF	TGTGCCAGCAGCTTGCGGGAGCTGGAAGATACGCAGTATTTT
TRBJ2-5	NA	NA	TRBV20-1	CSFSRPGVKTQETQYF	TGCAGTTTTTCCCGGCCAGGGGTAAAGACCCAAGAGACCCAGTACTTC
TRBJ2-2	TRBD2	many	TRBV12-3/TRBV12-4	CASSSAGGFTGELFF	TGTGCCAGCAGTTCCGCGGGGGGCTTCACCGGGGAGCTGTTTTTT
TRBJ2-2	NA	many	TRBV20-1	CSASALSTGELFF	TGCAGTGCTAGTGCCCTATCGACCGGGGAGCTGTTTTTT
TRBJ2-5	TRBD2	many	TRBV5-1	CASSIGTSGQETQYF	TGCGCCAGCAGCATCGGGACTAGCGGGCAAGAGACCCAGTACTTC
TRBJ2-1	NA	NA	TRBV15	CATSRDLGGVQFF	TGTGCTACCAGCAGAGATCTCGGAGGGGTGCAGTTCTTC
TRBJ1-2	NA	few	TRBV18	CASSPDNNYGYTF	TGTGCCAGCTCACCCGACAATAACTATGGCTACACCTTC